Described below is a single TCR beta chain sequence and its context. The antigen remains unidentified. Trimming cost V 1 base and J 2 bases, with 4 bases left between them. There are 12 residues in the CDR3. Germline V CDR1 and CDR2: GTSNPN, SVGIG (reference sequence). This specimen belongs to a study of shared clonotypes between healthy human individuals. Study-wide findings and caveats: Sampling involved blood alone; tissue repertoires likely differ.

The protocol was immunoSEQ multiplex PCR, while the TCRdb copy is restricted to in-frame clones and leaves out a portion. The table records fewer than 600,000 clones, 75% to 85% of them present only once. Donors were Caucasian adults residing in Nashville, Tennessee, USA. This TCR was sampled from a woman between 35 and 50 years old in good health. Some clones in this sample may be carry-over from other donors' samples. Sequencing was done on a sample of PBMCs. The chain joins TRBV30 to TRBJ2-3; D is ambiguous. In DNA form, the CDR3 reads TGTGCCTGGAGTGGAGACACAGATACGCAGTATTTT. Translated, it gives CAWSGDTDTQYF.